This is a list of T cell receptor beta chains from one sample in a study of blood T cell repertoires in COVID-19. Only in-frame clones appear in the TCRdb table, and some are missing; sequencing was by immunoSEQ multiplex PCR. The repertoire holds around 270,000 clones, with around nine tenths as singletons. The specimen sequenced was peripheral blood. The receptors shown here come from a woman aged 55-70 years with COVID-19, enrolled during active disease. Both conserved end residues are part of each CDR3. A D gene is named only where the DNA matches it firmly. Not every row has a clone size; where given, it reads once, few, many or a size class.

V gene: TRBV3-1/TRBV3-2; CDR3 length: 15; D gene: .; J gene: TRBJ1-5; clone size: .; CDR3 DNA: TGTGCCAGCAGCCCGATGGGGGGTGGCAATCAGCCCCAGCATTTT; CDR3 protein: CASSPMGGGNQPQHF
V gene: TRBV27; CDR3 length: 15; D gene: .; J gene: TRBJ2-7; clone size: .; CDR3 DNA: TGTGCCAGCAGTTTATCTCGGGGAGATTCCTACGAGCAGTACTTC; CDR3 protein: CASSLSRGDSYEQYF
V gene: TRBV5-1; CDR3 length: 16; D gene: TRBD2; J gene: TRBJ2-1; clone size: .; CDR3 DNA: TGCGCCAGCGTCGCAACTAGCGGGACCTCGGGACGTGAGCAGTTCTTC; CDR3 protein: CASVATSGTSGREQFF
V gene: TRBV5-1; CDR3 length: 14; D gene: TRBD2; J gene: TRBJ2-5; clone size: once; CDR3 DNA: TGCGCCAGCAGTGGACTAGCGGGAGAAGAGACCCAGTACTTC; CDR3 protein: CASSGLAGEETQYF
V gene: TRBV5-6; CDR3 length: 16; D gene: .; J gene: TRBJ2-4; clone size: .; CDR3 DNA: TGTGCCAGCAGCTTTACTGAATGGGCGGCCAAAAACATTCAGTACTTC; CDR3 protein: CASSFTEWAAKNIQYF
V gene: TRBV3-1/TRBV3-2; CDR3 length: 17; D gene: TRBD2; J gene: TRBJ2-2; clone size: .; CDR3 DNA: TGTGCCAGCAGCCAATTTCTTTTAAGCGGGGCGGCCGGGGAGCTGTTTTTT; CDR3 protein: CASSQFLLSGAAGELFF
V gene: TRBV30; CDR3 length: 15; D gene: TRBD1; J gene: TRBJ2-3; clone size: few; CDR3 DNA: TGTGCCTGGAGTGCGGGACAGACCCACACAGATACGCAGTATTTT; CDR3 protein: CAWSAGQTHTDTQYF
V gene: TRBV6-5; CDR3 length: 15; D gene: .; J gene: TRBJ1-5; clone size: .; CDR3 DNA: TGTGCCAGCAGTTACTCGGCCGGGAGCAATCAGCCCCAGCATTTT; CDR3 protein: CASSYSAGSNQPQHF
V gene: TRBV5-1; CDR3 length: 15; D gene: TRBD1; J gene: TRBJ2-2; clone size: .; CDR3 DNA: TGCGCCAGCAGCCCCGGGTCAGGGGGCACCGGGGAGCTGTTTTTT; CDR3 protein: CASSPGSGGTGELFF
V gene: TRBV5-6; CDR3 length: 14; D gene: .; J gene: TRBJ1-4; clone size: .; CDR3 DNA: TGTGCCAGCAGCTTGTGGGCAGGGAATGAAAAACTGTTTTTT; CDR3 protein: CASSLWAGNEKLFF
V gene: TRBV28; CDR3 length: 19; D gene: TRBD1; J gene: TRBJ2-5; clone size: .; CDR3 DNA: TGTGCCAGCAGTTTGTCGGGACAGGGGTTTCGTGTGGGACAAGAGACCCAGTACTTC; CDR3 protein: CASSLSGQGFRVGQETQYF
V gene: TRBV5-1; CDR3 length: 14; D gene: .; J gene: TRBJ1-4; clone size: .; CDR3 DNA: TGCGCCAGCAGCTTCGACAGCGCCGGTGAAAAACTGTTTTTT; CDR3 protein: CASSFDSAGEKLFF
V gene: TRBV10-2; CDR3 length: 12; D gene: .; J gene: TRBJ1-2; clone size: .; CDR3 DNA: TGCGCCAGCAGTCCAGGGAACTATGGCTACACCTTC; CDR3 protein: CASSPGNYGYTF
V gene: TRBV18; CDR3 length: 17; D gene: TRBD1; J gene: TRBJ1-2; clone size: .; CDR3 DNA: TGTGCCAGCTCACCACTAACAGGGGGTCCAGCTAACTATGGCTACACCTTC; CDR3 protein: CASSPLTGGPANYGYTF
V gene: TRBV27; CDR3 length: 16; D gene: TRBD2; J gene: TRBJ2-1; clone size: .; CDR3 DNA: TGTGCCAGCAGGACCTGGCTAGCGGGAGACCTAGAAGAGCAGTTCTTC; CDR3 protein: CASRTWLAGDLEEQFF
V gene: TRBV7-3; CDR3 length: 18; D gene: TRBD2; J gene: TRBJ2-1; clone size: .; CDR3 DNA: TGTGCCAGCAGCTTATTGGGGACTAGCGGTAGCTCCTACAATGAGCAGTTCTTC; CDR3 protein: CASSLLGTSGSSYNEQFF
V gene: TRBV27; CDR3 length: 20; D gene: .; J gene: TRBJ1-6; clone size: .; CDR3 DNA: TGTGCCAGCAGCCGAACCAATCTCTGGACAAGAAGCTCCTATAATTCACCCCTCCACTTT; CDR3 protein: CASSRTNLWTRSSYNSPLHF
V gene: TRBV5-1; CDR3 length: 15; D gene: .; J gene: TRBJ1-1; clone size: .; CDR3 DNA: TGCGCCAGCAGCCCCACGACAGGTCCGCGTACTGAAGCTTTCTTT; CDR3 protein: CASSPTTGPRTEAFF
V gene: TRBV3-1/TRBV3-2; CDR3 length: 15; D gene: .; J gene: TRBJ1-2; clone size: .; CDR3 DNA: TGTGCCAGCAGCCAAGCGACATGGTTTAACTATGGCTACACCTTC; CDR3 protein: CASSQATWFNYGYTF
V gene: TRBV3-1/TRBV3-2; CDR3 length: 14; D gene: .; J gene: TRBJ2-1; clone size: once; CDR3 DNA: TGTGCCAGCAGCCAAGATCTTGTTAGCGGTGAGCAGTTCTTC; CDR3 protein: CASSQDLVSGEQFF
V gene: TRBV4-3; CDR3 length: 13; D gene: TRBD1; J gene: TRBJ2-3; clone size: .; CDR3 DNA: TGCGCCAGCAGCCAAGGGACAGGAGATACGCAGTATTTT; CDR3 protein: CASSQGTGDTQYF
V gene: TRBV4-1; CDR3 length: 16; D gene: TRBD2; J gene: TRBJ2-2; clone size: .; CDR3 DNA: TGCGCCAGCAGCCAAGGGAAGGCGGGGGACACCGGGGAGCTGTTTTTT; CDR3 protein: CASSQGKAGDTGELFF
V gene: TRBV10-3; CDR3 length: 15; D gene: .; J gene: TRBJ2-1; clone size: .; CDR3 DNA: TGTGCCACAGGGGGGGTAGCGGGGATTTACAATGAGCAGTTCTTC; CDR3 protein: CATGGVAGIYNEQFF
V gene: TRBV5-6; CDR3 length: 13; D gene: TRBD2; J gene: TRBJ2-7; clone size: .; CDR3 DNA: TGTGCCAGCAGCTTGGCTAGCGGGAACGAGCAGTACTTC; CDR3 protein: CASSLASGNEQYF
V gene: TRBV5-1; CDR3 length: 16; D gene: TRBD2; J gene: TRBJ2-1; clone size: once; CDR3 DNA: TGCGCCAGCAGCCCCATGGTTGGCGGGAGAGGGAATGAGCAGTTCTTC; CDR3 protein: CASSPMVGGRGNEQFF
V gene: TRBV5-1; CDR3 length: 15; D gene: TRBD1; J gene: TRBJ2-7; clone size: .; CDR3 DNA: TGCGCCAGCAGCTTGGACCCAGGGGGCTTTTACGAGCAGTACTTC; CDR3 protein: CASSLDPGGFYEQYF
V gene: TRBV29-1; CDR3 length: 15; D gene: TRBD1; J gene: TRBJ1-1; clone size: .; CDR3 DNA: TGCAGCGTTGAAGGGGCCACAGGGGCGGACACTGAAGCTTTCTTT; CDR3 protein: CSVEGATGADTEAFF
V gene: TRBV4-1; CDR3 length: 15; D gene: TRBD1; J gene: TRBJ1-1; clone size: .; CDR3 DNA: TGCGCCAGCAGCCAGTCGGACAGGGCAATGACTGAAGCTTTCTTT; CDR3 protein: CASSQSDRAMTEAFF
V gene: TRBV20-1; CDR3 length: 11; D gene: .; J gene: TRBJ1-6; clone size: .; CDR3 DNA: TGCAGTGCTAGAAACCCTGAGCCCCTCCACTTT; CDR3 protein: CSARNPEPLHF